The clone carrying this TCR beta chain is categorized as medium-sized. The data stem from a study of tumor-infiltrating lymphocytes in oesophageal squamous cell carcinoma. Per germline, CDR1 SGHVS and CDR2 FNYEAQ. The ends were cut back, 3 bases at V and 5 bases at J, with 10 bases in the middle. The CDR3 runs 14 residues. TCRdb reanalysed the PCR reads using MiXCR and keeps one entry per CDR3 protein. The sample includes more than 15,000 distinct CDR3 sequences, around 45% of them seen just once. The specimen was normal esophageal tissue next to the tumor. This receptor was obtained from a female donor with esophageal squamous cell carcinoma. The rearrangement links TRBV7-6 to TRBJ2-2, with a tentative D call TRBD1 (6 bases). The CDR3 DNA follows: TGTGCCAGCAGCTTGGACAGAACGACCGGGGAGCTGTTTTTT. Its translation is CASSLDRTTGELFF.